The entry below gives a single T cell receptor beta chain sequence along with its context. The data stem from a study of blood T cell repertoires in COVID-19. Authors' processing steps: Researchers report that nucleated cell counts were estimated from reference gene primer amplification. Here immunoSEQ multiplex PCR was the method, and the copy in TCRdb shows in-frame clones only, minus some. The V and J calls and the clone size are those of that table, but D and trimming were determined from the DNA. The sample shows about 52,000 clones, about nine tenths of them seen only once. The CDR3 runs to 15 residues. The germline V and J ends were trimmed by 4 bases and 4 bases, with 14 bases remaining between them. Germline V CDR1 and CDR2: SGDLS, YYNGEE.

The receptor comes from a man aged 45 to 65 with active COVID-19. The chain uses TRBV9 and TRBJ2-2; maybe TRBD2 (5 bases). Source material: peripheral blood. DNA of the CDR3: TGTGCCAGCAGCCCCCGGGCGGGTAGCACCGGGGAGCTGTTTTTT. Translating it yields CASSPRAGSTGELFF.